The rows below give T cell receptor beta chains drawn from one sample of a study of CD8 T cells in ankylosing spondylitis. TCRdb fed the 5' RACE reads into MiXCR, producing one record per CDR3 protein. The sample lists 250,000 or so distinct CDR3 sequences, more than 20% seen once, with around 0.64% in the top ten. The sample was blood, either unsorted or a sorted T cell fraction (not recorded which). Every receptor here comes from a male donor with ankylosing spondylitis or in good health (not recorded which). The CDR3 runs from the conserved cysteine through the conserved F or W. Each record gives: V gene, D gene, clone size, CDR3 length, J gene, CDR3 protein, CDR3 DNA. D genes are given only for firm matches. Clone size is given for some rows only: seen once, a few or many times, or a class if the clone is expanded.

V: TRBV12-3/TRBV12-4
D: .
size: .
length: 15
J: TRBJ2-3
CDR3: CASSSLRVGTDTQYF
DNA: TGTGCCAGCAGCTCACTCCGTGTGGGCACAGATACGCAGTATTTT

V: TRBV6-5
D: .
size: .
length: 12
J: TRBJ2-2
CDR3: CAISWGAGELFF
DNA: TGTGCCATCAGTTGGGGGGCCGGGGAGCTGTTTTTT

V: TRBV12-3/TRBV12-4
D: TRBD1
size: .
length: 15
J: TRBJ2-5
CDR3: CASRSGTGVQETQYF
DNA: TGTGCCAGCAGGTCCGGGACAGGGGTACAAGAGACCCAGTACTTC

V: TRBV12-3/TRBV12-4
D: .
size: once
length: 15
J: TRBJ1-1
CDR3: CASNPTGTEYTEAFF
DNA: TGTGCCAGCAACCCCACGGGCACAGAATACACTGAAGCTTTCTTT

V: TRBV29-1
D: .
size: .
length: 12
J: TRBJ1-1
CDR3: CSVDGKGPAAFF
DNA: TGCAGCGTTGATGGTAAAGGGCCGGCAGCTTTCTTT

V: TRBV5-1
D: TRBD1
size: .
length: 14
J: TRBJ2-7
CDR3: CASSWGQRRDEQYF
DNA: TGCGCCAGCAGCTGGGGACAGAGAAGAGACGAGCAGTACTTC

V: TRBV5-4
D: .
size: .
length: 16
J: TRBJ2-7
CDR3: CASSLPEGRGDYEQYF
DNA: TGTGCCAGCAGCTTGCCGGAGGGCAGGGGGGACTACGAGCAGTACTTC

V: TRBV2
D: .
size: .
length: 14
J: TRBJ1-6
CDR3: CASSVKGWNSPLHF
DNA: TGTGCCAGCAGTGTTAAGGGATGGAATTCACCCCTCCACTTT

V: TRBV28
D: .
size: many
length: 13
J: TRBJ2-6
CDR3: CASLRGGANVLTF
DNA: TGTGCCAGCCTTAGAGGTGGGGCCAACGTCCTGACTTTC

V: TRBV20-1
D: TRBD2
size: .
length: 18
J: TRBJ2-7
CDR3: CSARAGTSGGESSYEQYF
DNA: TGCAGTGCTCGGGCCGGGACTAGCGGGGGGGAGAGCTCCTACGAGCAGTACTTC

V: TRBV20-1
D: TRBD2
size: few
length: 13
J: TRBJ2-7
CDR3: CSANSGVLYEQYF
DNA: TGCAGTGCCAATAGCGGGGTCCTATACGAGCAGTACTTC

V: TRBV12-3/TRBV12-4
D: .
size: .
length: 13
J: TRBJ1-2
CDR3: CASSLSRKNGYTF
DNA: TGTGCCAGCAGTTTAAGTCGCAAGAACGGCTACACCTTC

V: TRBV7-8
D: TRBD1
size: .
length: 13
J: TRBJ1-1
CDR3: CASRIDRDTEAFF
DNA: TGTGCCAGCCGCATCGACAGGGACACTGAAGCTTTCTTT

V: TRBV7-8
D: .
size: .
length: 16
J: TRBJ2-3
CDR3: CASSLVVRPSTDTQYF
DNA: TGTGCCAGCAGCTTAGTGGTCAGACCAAGCACAGATACGCAGTATTTT

V: TRBV4-1
D: TRBD1
size: few
length: 16
J: TRBJ1-1
CDR3: CASSLTPGQGYTEAFF
DNA: TGCGCCAGCAGCCTAACACCGGGACAGGGGTACACTGAAGCTTTCTTT

V: TRBV7-3
D: .
size: many
length: 15
J: TRBJ2-1
CDR3: CASSLVRENIQGQFF
DNA: TGTGCCAGCAGCTTAGTCAGGGAAAACATCCAGGGGCAGTTCTTC